This entry is about one T cell receptor (beta chain). The specificity of this receptor is unknown. No qualities accompany the bases; no much larger clone lies one base away. The record originates from a study of blood T cells in healthy people across ages (dated by TCRdb to between 2015 and 2016). With regard to the full study: Template switching captured roughly one uniquely barcoded TCR beta cDNA molecule per two T cells in model experiments. The study measured age-related changes in TCR beta repertoire diversity using deep sequencing normalized with unique cDNA molecular identifiers. The donors were divided into four age groups: young (average approximately 15 years), middle-aged (approximately 41), aged (approximately 62) and long-lived (82). To avoid experimental bias, donors of different ages were randomly spread across the sequencing lanes. Two additional independent replicas of 1 million unique cDNA reads from the same blood draw were analyzed for two donors (one aged 18 to 30 and one aged 80 or older).

Systemically healthy Caucasian individuals from Russia, approximately 39 in total and aged about 6 to 95 years, were included as donors. Approximately 9.3 milliliters of peripheral blood were drawn from each donor into EDTA-treated Vacutainer tubes. Ficoll-Paque density-gradient centrifugation was used to isolate PBMCs, with at least 6.5 million per sample. Total RNA, at least 6 micrograms per sample, was extracted from PBMCs with Trizol reagent. For every donor, an aliquot of PBMCs went through flow cytometry to measure the percentages of naive CD45RAhigh/CD27high T cells. According to the germline V gene (reference sequence), CDR1 reads MNHNY and CDR2 reads SVGAGI. There are 13 amino acids in the CDR3, from cysteine to phenylalanine inclusive. CDR3 DNA only is kept here, 39 bases in frame from base 1. V is clipped by 6 bases and J by 4 bases, and the sequence between their germline boundaries is 12 bases long.

Overall results and qualifications from the work: Observed TCR beta diversity per million T cells fell roughly linearly with age, and a significant reduction was already apparent by age about 36. Compared with the aged group, the long-lived group had more naive CD4+ T cells, fewer expanded clones and increased TCR diversity, a pattern suggesting age selection. Because the CMV infection status of the donors was unknown, age-related changes in expanded clonotypes may potentially have been confounded. Estimates of total diversity based on one million sequenced T cells were considered lower bounds and underestimates. A strong correlation was found between observed TCR beta diversity and the percentage of naive T cells measured by flow cytometry. Because profiling used bulk unsorted PBMCs, naive and antigen-experienced compartments could not be compared conclusively.

Libraries were built with 5' RACE. For sequencing, an Illumina HiSeq 2500 was employed. A second about 7 to 12 cycle PCR used a sample-barcoded 5' primer and a J-beta primer mix. Each TCR beta cDNA molecule received a unique molecular identifier from a template-switch 5' adaptor carrying 12 random nucleotides. Each sample yielded at least 2.5 million CDR3-containing paired-end reads. First-strand cDNA was synthesized from all RNA with the Mint cDNA synthesis kit, primed by a TRBC-specific oligonucleotide. Following uracil-DNA glycosylase treatment, all cDNA underwent a first 18-cycle PCR with the universal primers M1SS and BC2_uni_R. The authors processed their data as follows. For normalization, 1 million high-quality reads were randomly selected from each sample, with every read carrying a distinct molecular identifier. Reads with shared molecular identifiers were discarded instead of being binned into consensus sequences. CDR3 identification, clonotype clustering and error correction used MiTCR with a Q25 quality threshold and the strictest error-elimination algorithm. A nonparametric unseen species model with Euler transformation was used to estimate lower-bound total TCR beta diversity. TCRdb reprocessing: public reads trimmed at Q25 with fastp, clones called with MiXCR, in-frame beta chains kept. Each CDR3 protein gets just one entry, which takes the most common genes and DNA from the rows behind it. The V and J calls, along with clone size, are taken from TCRdb and not from the paper's own processing. The sample profile shows under 1,000,000 distinct CDR3 sequences; roughly 40% of them were found once. About an eighth of the sample comes from the top ten.

The sample taken for sequencing was blood. The rearranged segments are TRBV6-6 and TRBJ1-1, with the D gene uncertain. This TCR was sampled from a man younger than 35 in good health. The CDR3 protein is CASRSRGGTEAFF. In nucleotide form, the sequence is TGTGCCAGCAGGTCGAGAGGAGGCACTGAAGCTTTCTTT.